This T cell receptor beta chain was obtained from a study of blood T cell repertoires in COVID-19. Study-wide background: From the United States, Italy and Spain came samples of acute and convalescent COVID-19.

V gave up 5 bases and J gave up 3 bases, with 17 bases separating them. Germline values: CDR1 MNHEY, CDR2 SVGAGI. This CDR3 has 15 residues. Generated by immunoSEQ multiplex PCR, the TCRdb table keeps only in-frame clones and is missing some. The sample has about 250,000 clones; 80% to 90% are singletons. Recovered status in Cohort 3 required two negative PCRs, clearance, or symptom resolution. This receptor was taken from a woman aged 25 to 39 who had recovered from COVID-19. J is TRBJ2-7 and V is TRBV6-5, with a tentative D call TRBD1 (6 bases). Sequenced input: PBMCs or T cells enriched from blood (not recorded which). CDR3 amino acids: CASSRSTGHYYEQYF. The DNA for the CDR3 is TGTGCCAGCAGTCGCTCTACGGGACACTACTACGAGCAGTACTTC.